The clone carrying this T cell receptor (beta chain) has only a few counts. No antigen is known for it. The sample comes from a study of radiotherapy plus CTLA-4 blockade in lung cancer. Study overall: Objective responses emerged in about 20% of patients, and roughly 32% attained disease control.

Focal radiation with ipilimumab CTLA-4 blockade was given to patients with chemo-refractory metastatic non-small-cell lung cancer. The CDR3 is 13 residues long. The germline V gene has CDR1 MNHNY and CDR2 SVGAGI (reference sequence). V was trimmed by 0 bases and J by 12 bases, leaving 9 bases between them. Findings of the study overall: Dynamics of early blood T cell clones, together with interferon-beta, were reportedly the best predictors of response. Radiotherapy with ipilimumab was followed by blood expansion of tumor-derived clones.

TCRdb's table, derived via immunoSEQ multiplex PCR, lists solely in-frame clones and lacks some. The data show tens of thousands of clones, approximately 81% seen once. The chain has TRBV6-6 and TRBJ1-6; tentatively, D is TRBD1 (5 bases). Specimen: peripheral blood, collected from a patient treated with radiotherapy plus ipilimumab. The receptor was isolated from a human donor with non-small cell lung cancer that progressed on radiotherapy plus ipilimumab. The chain's CDR3 is CASSYSGTLPLHF. CDR3 nucleotide sequence: TGTGCCAGCAGTTACTCGGGGACTCTACCCCTCCACTTT.